This T cell receptor delta chain was profiled in a study of γδ T cells in repeated Plasmodium falciparum infection. Whole-study context: The natural-infection arm compared Malian children under seasonal malaria with matched Australian children. Sampling occurred at baseline, pre-infection for selected infections, and 21 days post-infection. Whole-study results and caveats: Vgamma9/Vdelta2+ T cells showed a stable polyclonal repertoire with shared TCRgamma sequences.

The CDR3 is 17 residues long. CDR1 is GEAIGNYY, CDR2 EKD, per germline. TRG and TRD sequences were obtained from every sorted gammadelta sample. TCRdb reapplied CATT to the multiplex PCR reads. The sample lists tens of thousands of delta-chain clones; around 1.5% were seen once. Vgamma9/Vdelta2+ and Vdelta2-negative gammadelta T cells were flow-sorted from PBMC for bulk sequencing. Remarks on this clone: Its antigen is undetermined. TCRdb attributes to this sequence the protein of a much larger clone, which differs from the DNA translation at residue 15; a read error is likely, and the protein displayed is translated from the DNA.

This TCR came from a pool of human donors (malaria-infected and uninfected, not separated). Sequenced sample: gamma-delta T cells from blood. The rearrangement joins TRDV2 to TRDJ1; TRDD3 matches at 7 bases. The CDR3 region is CACRHRRGLGGPDKHIF. The CDR3 DNA reads TGTGCCTGTCGCCACCGGCGGGGTCTGGGGGGCCCCGATAAACACATCTTT.